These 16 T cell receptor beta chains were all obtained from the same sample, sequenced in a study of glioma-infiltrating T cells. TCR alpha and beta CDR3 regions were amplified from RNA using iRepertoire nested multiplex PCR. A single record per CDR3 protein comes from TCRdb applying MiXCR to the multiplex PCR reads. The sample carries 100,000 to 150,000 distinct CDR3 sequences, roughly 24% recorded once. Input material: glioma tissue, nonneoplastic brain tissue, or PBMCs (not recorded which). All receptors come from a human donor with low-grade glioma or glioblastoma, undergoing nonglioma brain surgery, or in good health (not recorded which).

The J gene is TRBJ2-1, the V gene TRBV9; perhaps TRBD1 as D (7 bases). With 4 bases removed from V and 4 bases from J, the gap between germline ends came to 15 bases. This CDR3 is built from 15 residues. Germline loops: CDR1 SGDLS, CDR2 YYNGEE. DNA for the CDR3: TGTGCCAGCAGCTCGGGGGACAGCCTGTACAATGAGCAGTTCTTC. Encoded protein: CASSSGDSLYNEQFF.

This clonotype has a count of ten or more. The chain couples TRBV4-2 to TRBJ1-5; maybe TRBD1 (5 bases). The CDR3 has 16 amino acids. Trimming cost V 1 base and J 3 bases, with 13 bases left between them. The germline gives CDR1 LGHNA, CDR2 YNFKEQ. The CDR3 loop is CASSQVQGSHNQPQHF. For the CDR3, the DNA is TGTGCCAGCAGCCAAGTTCAGGGTAGTCACAATCAGCCCCAGCATTTT.

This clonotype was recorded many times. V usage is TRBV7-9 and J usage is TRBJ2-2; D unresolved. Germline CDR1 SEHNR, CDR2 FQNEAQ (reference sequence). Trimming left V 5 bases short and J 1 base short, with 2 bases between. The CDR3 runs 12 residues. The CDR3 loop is CASSVNTGELFF. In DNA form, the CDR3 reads TGTGCCAGCAGCGTGAACACCGGGGAGCTGTTTTTT.

The CDR3 protein is CASSYSTGTATGENVLTF. DNA for the CDR3: TGTGCCAGCAGTTACTCGACCGGGACAGCAACCGGGGAAAACGTCCTGACTTTC. The gene calls are TRBV6-5 and TRBJ2-6; TRBD1 aligns across 7 bases. J lost 10 bases, V lost 0 bases, and 15 bases had no gene match. CDR3 length equals 18 residues. The germline V gene has CDR1 MNHEY and CDR2 SVGAGI.

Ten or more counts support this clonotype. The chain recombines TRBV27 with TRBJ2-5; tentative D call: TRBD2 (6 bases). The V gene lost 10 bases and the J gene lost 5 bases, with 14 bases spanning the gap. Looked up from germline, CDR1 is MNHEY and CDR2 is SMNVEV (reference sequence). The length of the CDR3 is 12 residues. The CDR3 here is CATRRGGETQYF. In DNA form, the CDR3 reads TGTGCCACCAGGAGGGGTGGGGAGACCCAGTACTTC.

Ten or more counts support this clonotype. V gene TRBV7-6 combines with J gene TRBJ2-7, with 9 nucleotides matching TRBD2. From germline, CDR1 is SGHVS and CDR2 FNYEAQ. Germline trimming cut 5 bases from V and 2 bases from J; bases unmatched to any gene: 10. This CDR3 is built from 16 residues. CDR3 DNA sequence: TGTGCCAGCAGCCCATTCCAGCGGGAGGTCACCTACGAGCAGTACTTC. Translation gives CASSPFQREVTYEQYF.

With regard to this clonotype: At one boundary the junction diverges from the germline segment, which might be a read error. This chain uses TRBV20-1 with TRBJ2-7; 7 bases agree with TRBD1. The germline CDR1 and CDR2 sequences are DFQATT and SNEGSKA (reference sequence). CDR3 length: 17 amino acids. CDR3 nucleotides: TGCAGTGCTAGGGGGGTAAACAGGGGCGAGACAGACTACGAGGAGTACTTC. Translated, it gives CSARGVNRGETDYEEYF.

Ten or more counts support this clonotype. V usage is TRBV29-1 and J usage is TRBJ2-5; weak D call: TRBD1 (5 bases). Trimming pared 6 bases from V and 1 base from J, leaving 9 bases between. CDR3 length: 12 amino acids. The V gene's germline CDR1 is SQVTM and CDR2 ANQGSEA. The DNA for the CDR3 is TGCAGCGTAAAGACAGTCCAAGAGACCCAGTACTTC. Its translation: CSVKTVQETQYF.

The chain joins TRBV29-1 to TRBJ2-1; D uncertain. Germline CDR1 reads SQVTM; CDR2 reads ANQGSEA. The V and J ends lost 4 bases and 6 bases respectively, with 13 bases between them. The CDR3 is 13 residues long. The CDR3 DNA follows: TGCAGCGTTGTAGGTTTAGCCGCCAATGAGCAGTTCTTC. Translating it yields CSVVGLAANEQFF.

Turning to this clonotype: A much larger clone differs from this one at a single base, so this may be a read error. CDR3 nucleotide sequence: TGTGCCAGCAGCTCGTTAGCGCGTTTACAAGAGACCCAGTACTTC. Residues: CASSSLARLQETQYF. The rearrangement links TRBV7-2 to TRBJ2-5; possible D gene TRBD2, 5 bases. CDR1 SGHTA and CDR2 FQGNSA come from the germline V gene. CDR3 length: 15 amino acids. V was pared by 4 bases and J by 2 bases, with 14 bases between. The variable domain in full, completed from reference TRBV7-2 and TRBJ2-5, reads GAGVSQSPSNKVTEKGKDVELRCDPISGHTALYWYRQSLGQGLEFLIYFQGNSAPDKSGLPSDRFSAERTGGSVSTLTIQRTQQEDSAVYLCASSSLARLQETQYFGPGTRLLVL.

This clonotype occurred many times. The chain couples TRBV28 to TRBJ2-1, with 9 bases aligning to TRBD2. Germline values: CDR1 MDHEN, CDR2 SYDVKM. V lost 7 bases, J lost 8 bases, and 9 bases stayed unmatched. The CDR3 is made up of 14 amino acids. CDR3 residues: CASKAGGALYEQFF. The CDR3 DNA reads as TGTGCCAGCAAGGCGGGAGGGGCGCTGTATGAGCAGTTCTTC.

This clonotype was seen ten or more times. CDR3 DNA sequence: TGTGCCAGCAGTTACTCGTCAGCGGGAGGGGCCTACAATGAGCAGTTCTTC. Its translation is CASSYSSAGGAYNEQFF. The gene calls are TRBV6-2 or TRBV6-3 and TRBJ2-1; 10 bases map to TRBD2. Germline trimming cut 0 bases from V and 2 bases from J; bases unmatched to any gene: 4. The CDR3 spans 17 residues. Per the germline V gene, CDR1 is MNHEY and CDR2 is SVGEGT.

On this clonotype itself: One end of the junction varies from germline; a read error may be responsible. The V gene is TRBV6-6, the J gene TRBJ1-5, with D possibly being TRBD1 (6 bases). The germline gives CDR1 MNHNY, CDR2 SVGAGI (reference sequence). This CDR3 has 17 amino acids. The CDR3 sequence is CASSSPTGARSNRPQHF. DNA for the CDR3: TGTGCCAGCAGTTCTCCGACGGGGGCCCGTAGCAATCGGCCCCAGCATTTT.

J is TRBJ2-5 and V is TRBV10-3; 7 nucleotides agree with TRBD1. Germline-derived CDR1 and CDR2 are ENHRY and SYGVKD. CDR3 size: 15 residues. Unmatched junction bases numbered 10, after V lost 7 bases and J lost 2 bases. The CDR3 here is CAITPTGLRQETQYF. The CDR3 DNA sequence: TGTGCCATCACCCCGACAGGGTTGAGACAAGAGACCCAGTACTTC.

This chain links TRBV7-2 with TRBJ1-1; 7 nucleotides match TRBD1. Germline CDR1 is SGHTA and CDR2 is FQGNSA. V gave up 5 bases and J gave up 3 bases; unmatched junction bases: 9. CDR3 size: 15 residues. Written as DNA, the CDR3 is TGTGCCAGCAGCCCCCGAGGGGGCGCCTACACTGAAGCTTTCTTT. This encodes CASSPRGGAYTEAFF.

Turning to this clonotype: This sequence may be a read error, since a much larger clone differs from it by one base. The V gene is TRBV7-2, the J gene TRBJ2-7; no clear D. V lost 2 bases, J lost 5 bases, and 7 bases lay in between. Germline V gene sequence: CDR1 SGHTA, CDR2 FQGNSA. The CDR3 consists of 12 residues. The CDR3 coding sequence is TGTGCCAGCAGCTTAACGTCCCACGAGCAGTACTTC. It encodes CASSLTSHEQYF.